One T cell receptor beta chain is described in this entry. Its matching antigen is unknown. The sample contains more than one DNA sequence encoding this CDR3. Sequenced by immunoSEQ multiplex PCR; TCRdb stores in-frame clones only, minus some. The sample records about 86,000 clones, around 86% being singletons. This record belongs to a study of graft-versus-host responses after intestinal transplantation. On the study more broadly: Recipients had multivisceral, liver-intestinal, or isolated intestinal transplants. Study observations and caveats: Investigators detected GvH clones in recipient marrow, with some emerging earlier in ileum or blood. Clonal ratios of graft-versus-host to host-versus-graft in allografts were high for patients exhibiting graft-donor T cell macrochimerism. Early post-transplant falls in HvG clones accompanied the peak levels of circulating GvH clones.

Trimming shortened V by 0 bases and J by 0 bases, and 8 bases separated the two germline ends. Germline CDR1 and CDR2: MNHNS and SASEGT. The CDR3 runs to 15 residues. Sequencing was performed on unstimulated CD8+ T cells sorted from spleen or lymph node cells, taken before intestinal transplant. The J gene is TRBJ2-5, the V gene TRBV6-1, with D tentatively TRBD2 (6 bases). The receptor was derived from a human donor who received an intestinal transplant. The CDR3 DNA reads as TGTGCCAGCAGTGAAGCGAGGAGGGACCAAGAGACCCAGTACTTC. It encodes CASSEARRDQETQYF.